These 19 T cell receptor beta chains share one sample of origin, sequenced in a study of shared T cell receptors in the human thymus. Sequenced by immunoSEQ multiplex PCR; TCRdb stores in-frame clones only, minus some. The profile covers hundreds of thousands of clones, with approximately 88% appearing a single time and 0.01% taken by the ten largest. The same sample was also studied in work on human thymus T cells.

Material: thymocytes. These receptors all stem from a boy in the first two years of life with a congenital heart defect.

This sequence joins TRBV7-8 and TRBJ1-1; D is unclear. The germline V gene encodes CDR1 SGHVS and CDR2 FQNEAQ. The CDR3 covers 12 residues. The ends were cut back, 5 bases at V and 0 bases at J, with 4 bases in the middle. The CDR3 DNA sequence: TGTGCCAGCAGCCCAGTGAACACTGAAGCTTTCTTT. Translation gives CASSPVNTEAFF.

This chain links TRBV30 with TRBJ2-1; D is unresolved. The germline CDR1 and CDR2 sequences are GTSNPN and SVGIG (reference sequence). This CDR3 has 14 amino acids. V was clipped by 7 bases and J by 7 bases, with 20 bases between them. CDR3 DNA: TGTGCCTTGGTGGTTTCTTTAACGAGGAATGAGCAGTTCTTC. As protein: CALVVSLTRNEQFF.

The CDR3 loop is CASSFVAGGEQYF. In nucleotides, the CDR3 is TGCGCCAGCAGCTTTGTAGCGGGTGGCGAGCAGTACTTC. The V gene is TRBV5-1, the J gene TRBJ2-7; TRBD2 agrees at 7 bases. With V trimmed by 2 bases and J by 6 bases, 5 bases remained unmatched. There are 13 residues in the CDR3. Germline CDR1 and CDR2: SGHRS and YFSETQ.

The J gene is TRBJ1-1, the V gene TRBV19; 7 positions match TRBD1. J was trimmed by 3 bases and V by 4 bases; bases with no gene match: 11. CDR3 length equals 16 residues. Germline lookup yields CDR1 LNHDA and CDR2 SQIVND (reference sequence). This chain's CDR3 is CASSTRPTGTDTEAFF. The CDR3 coding sequence is TGTGCCAGTAGTACCCGGCCGACAGGGACGGACACTGAAGCTTTCTTT. The entire variable domain, with the rest obtained from reference TRBV19 and TRBJ1-1, is as follows: DGGITQSPKYLFRKEGQNVTLSCEQNLNHDAMYWYRQDPGQGLRLIYYSQIVNDFQKGDIAEGYSVSREKKESFPLTVTSAQKNPTAFYLCASSTRPTGTDTEAFFGQGTRLTVV.

The V gene is TRBV29-1, the J gene TRBJ1-2; 9 positions match TRBD1. The germline gives CDR1 SQVTM, CDR2 ANQGSEA. CDR3 length: 15 residues. Trimming took 0 bases from V and 5 from J; bases not matched to a gene: 7. CDR3: CSVEDPDRGGYGYTF. The CDR3 nucleotides read TGCAGCGTTGAAGATCCGGACAGGGGAGGGTATGGCTACACCTTC.

V usage is TRBV6-1 and J usage is TRBJ2-3; perhaps TRBD1 as D (5 bases). From germline, CDR1 is MNHNS and CDR2 SASEGT. The V end lost 4 bases, the J end lost 6 bases, and 17 bases lay between the germline ends. The CDR3 extends over 15 amino acids. This CDR3 reads CASSAPGFGLDTQYF. CDR3 coding DNA: TGTGCCAGCAGTGCGCCAGGGTTTGGATTGGATACGCAGTATTTT.

This chain links TRBV14 with TRBJ2-7; TRBD2 matches 11 bases. V was pared by 2 bases and J by 0 bases, with 6 bases of the junction left unmatched. The CDR3 is made up of 17 amino acids. The V gene's germline CDR1 is SGHDN and CDR2 FVKESK. The CDR3 nucleotides read TGTGCCAGCAGCCAACGTTCACTAGCGGGAGACTCCTACGAGCAGTACTTC. It encodes CASSQRSLAGDSYEQYF.

V gene TRBV4-1 combines with J gene TRBJ1-5; D possibly corresponds to TRBD1 (6 bases). Germline CDR1 MGHRA, CDR2 YSYEKL. V lost 4 bases and J 4 bases, leaving 17 bases between the germline ends. The CDR3 has 16 amino acids. The CDR3 spells CASSPKVGAGNQPQHF. For the CDR3, the DNA is TGCGCCAGCAGCCCGAAGGTGGGGGCAGGGAATCAGCCCCAGCATTTT.

This rearrangement joins TRBV27 to TRBJ2-3, with 7 bases lining up with TRBD2. CDR3 length: 13 residues. Germline V gene data show CDR1 as MNHEY and CDR2 as SMNVEV (reference sequence). V lost 8 bases, J lost 4 bases, and 6 bases stayed unmatched. In DNA form, the CDR3 reads TGTGCCAGCCGTAAGGCGGGAGCAGATACGCAGTATTTT. Its translation is CASRKAGADTQYF.

This chain connects TRBV13 to TRBJ2-7; 8 nucleotides align to TRBD2. The germline gives CDR1 PRHDT, CDR2 FYEKMQ (reference sequence). The CDR3 spans 16 residues. Losses at the gene ends were 2 bases for V and 1 base for J; bases not matched to a gene: 7. The CDR3, as DNA: TGTGCCAGCAGCTTAAGGGTCTTAGCGGGATCCTACGAGCAGTACTTC. It encodes CASSLRVLAGSYEQYF.

The rearrangement joins TRBV5-4 to TRBJ2-7, with D perhaps matching TRBD2 (6 bases). This CDR3 has 16 residues. Trimming shortened V by 0 bases and J by 1 base, and 14 bases separated the two germline ends. Germline CDR1 is SGHNT and CDR2 is YYREEE (reference sequence). The CDR3 spells CASSLGGDGSSYEQYF. The CDR3 DNA reads as TGTGCCAGCAGCTTGGGGGGTGACGGGAGTTCCTACGAGCAGTACTTC.

The chain has TRBV5-6 and TRBJ1-4, with D maybe TRBD1 (5 bases). Between the trimmed V and J ends, which lost 4 bases and 8 bases, there was a span of 24 bases. The CDR3 runs 17 residues. Germline CDR1 reads SGHDT; CDR2 reads YYEEEE. As DNA, the CDR3 is TGTGCCAGCAGCACCTCGGATACTACCCCCGGGGGAGAAAAACTGTTTTTT. It specifies CASSTSDTTPGGEKLFF.

V usage is TRBV5-4 and J usage is TRBJ2-1, with TRBD2 matching over 13 bases. V gave up 4 bases and J gave up 4 bases; unmatched junction bases: 8. The CDR3 is 17 amino acids. Germline loops: CDR1 SGHNT, CDR2 YYREEE (reference sequence). CDR3 residues: CASSPMTSGRPYNEQFF. The CDR3 region has the DNA TGTGCCAGCAGCCCTATGACTAGCGGGAGGCCTTACAATGAGCAGTTCTTC. The variable domain in full, with the rest retrieved from reference TRBV5-4 and TRBJ2-1, is ETGVTQSPTHLIKTRGQQVTLRCSSQSGHNTVSWYQQALGQGPQFIFQYYREEENGRGNFPPRFSGLQFPNYSSELNVNALELDDSALYLCASSPMTSGRPYNEQFFGPGTRLTVL.

This clone appeared a single time. This chain links TRBV15 with TRBJ2-4; no clear D gene. The V end lost 9 bases, the J end lost 1 base, and 10 bases lay between the germline ends. The CDR3 loop spans 13 amino acids. From germline, CDR1 is LNHNV and CDR2 YYDKDF (reference sequence). This chain's CDR3 is CATAMRAKNIQYF. The CDR3 nucleotides read TGTGCCACAGCGATGAGGGCCAAAAACATTCAGTACTTC.

This chain uses TRBV5-4 with TRBJ1-1, with D possibly matching TRBD1 (5 bases). The V gene lost 7 bases and the J gene lost 1 base, with 20 bases spanning the gap. Germline CDR1 is SGHNT and CDR2 is YYREEE (reference sequence). This CDR3 comprises 16 residues. CDR3 sequence (DNA): TGTGCCAGCGGCCCGGAGGAGGGGCCTTCGAACACTGAAGCTTTCTTT. As protein: CASGPEEGPSNTEAFF.

The V gene is TRBV27, the J gene TRBJ2-1, with 7 positions matching TRBD2. The CDR3 totals 16 residues. V shed 0 bases and J 7 bases; nucleotides not matched to a gene: 9. CDR1 and CDR2 from the germline V gene are MNHEY and SMNVEV (reference sequence). The CDR3 DNA reads TGTGCCAGCAGTTTATCGGGTGGCGGGAGTATGAATGAGCAGTTCTTC. This sequence encodes CASSLSGGGSMNEQFF.

This clone was observed a single time. This chain connects TRBV7-8 to TRBJ2-5, with D perhaps TRBD2 (5 bases). Germline V CDR1 and CDR2: SGHVS, FQNEAQ. Deletions cut 5 bases from V and 1 base from J, with 14 bases between. The CDR3 runs to 15 residues. The CDR3 bases are TGTGCCAGCAGCCCCGGGGAGCGGCCCCAAGAGACCCAGTACTTC. It yields the protein CASSPGERPQETQYF.

J is TRBJ1-4 and V is TRBV11-2; D is perhaps TRBD1 (6 bases). With 5 bases removed from V and 4 bases from J, the gap between germline ends came to 17 bases. CDR1 is SGHAT, CDR2 FQNNGV, per germline. The length of the CDR3 is 16 residues. CDR3 sequence: CASSQTSGTLNEKLFF. The CDR3 DNA reads as TGTGCCAGCAGCCAAACTTCCGGGACACTTAATGAAAAACTGTTTTTT.

The chain joins TRBV12-5 to TRBJ2-3; 13 bases fit TRBD2. Per germline, CDR1 LGHNT and CDR2 FRNRAP. Unmatched junction bases numbered 12, after V lost 3 bases and J lost 0 bases. CDR3 length equals 20 residues. CDR3 DNA: TGTGCTAGTGGTTTTTCCTATCCGGGACTAGCGGGACCCAGCACAGATACGCAGTATTTT. Amino acid sequence: CASGFSYPGLAGPSTDTQYF.